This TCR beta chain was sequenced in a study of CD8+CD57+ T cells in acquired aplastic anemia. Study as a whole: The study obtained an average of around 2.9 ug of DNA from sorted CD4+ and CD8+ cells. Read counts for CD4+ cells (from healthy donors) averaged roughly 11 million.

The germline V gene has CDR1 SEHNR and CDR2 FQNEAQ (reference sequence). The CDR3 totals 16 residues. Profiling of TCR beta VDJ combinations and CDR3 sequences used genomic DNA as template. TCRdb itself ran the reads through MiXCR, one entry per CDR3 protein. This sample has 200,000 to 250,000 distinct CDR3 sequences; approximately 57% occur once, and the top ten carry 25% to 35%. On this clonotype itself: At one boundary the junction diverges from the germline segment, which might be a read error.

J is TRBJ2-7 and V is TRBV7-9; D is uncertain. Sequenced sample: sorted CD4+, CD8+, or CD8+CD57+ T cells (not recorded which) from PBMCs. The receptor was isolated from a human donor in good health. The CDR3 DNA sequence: TGCGCCAGCAGCCAAGATAAGGCAGGTGGAATATACGAGCAGTACTTC. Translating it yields CASSQDKAGGIYEQYF.